This TCR beta chain emerged from a study of cytomegalovirus exposure and HLA in healthy donors. Study-level results: At a 0.05 false discovery rate, a later analysis found 15,000 to 20,000 TCR beta sequences to be associated with HLA alleles. Specificity for CMV antigens was confirmed in vitro for a few of the CMV-associated chains.

The germline V gene encodes CDR1 MNHNS and CDR2 SASEGT. Trimming stripped 6 bases from V and 9 bases from J, with 12 bases between. CDR3 length: 12 amino acids. To note about this clone: Its antigen is unknown.

Unrecorded immune exposure was likely among donors, who were nominally healthy when sampled. PCR amplification relied on 60 Vbeta primers (plus 13 Jbeta primers). Sequencing was performed with immunoSEQ multiplex PCR; in TCRdb, only in-frame clones are kept and a portion is missing. This sample has about 200,000 clones, with about 13% found just once. The specimen sequenced was PBMCs. The rearrangement uses TRBV6-1 and TRBJ2-1; D gene unclear. This sequence originates from a man aged 50 or older in good health and CMV-seropositive. CDR3 loop: CASRAQVREQFF. The CDR3, as DNA: TGTGCCAGCAGGGCCCAAGTTCGTGAGCAGTTCTTC.